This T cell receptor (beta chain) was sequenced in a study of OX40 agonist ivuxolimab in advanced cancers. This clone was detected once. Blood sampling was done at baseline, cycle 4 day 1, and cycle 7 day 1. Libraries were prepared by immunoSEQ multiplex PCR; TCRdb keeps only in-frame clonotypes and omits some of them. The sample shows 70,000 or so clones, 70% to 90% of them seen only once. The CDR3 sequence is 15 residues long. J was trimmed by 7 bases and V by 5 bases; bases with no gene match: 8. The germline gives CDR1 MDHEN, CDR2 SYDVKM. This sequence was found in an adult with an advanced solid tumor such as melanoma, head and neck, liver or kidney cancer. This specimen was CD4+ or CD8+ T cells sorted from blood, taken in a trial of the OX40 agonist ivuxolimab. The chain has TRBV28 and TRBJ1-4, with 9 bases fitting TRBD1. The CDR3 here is CASSQAGTGSEKLFF. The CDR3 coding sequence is TGTGCCAGCAGTCAAGCCGGGACAGGGAGTGAAAAACTGTTTTTT.